A single sample is the source of the 25 T cell receptor beta chains below, sequenced in a study of shared clonotypes between healthy human individuals. The table came from immunoSEQ multiplex PCR; TCRdb's copy has only in-frame clones and leaves some out. The repertoire includes some 630,000 clones, about three quarters of them detected once, and approximately 1.8% sits in the top ten. The material sequenced was memory CD4+ T cells sorted from blood. The subset is: CD45RA-negative fraction. These receptors were obtained from a woman aged 25-40 years in good health.

The chain combines TRBV19 with TRBJ2-1, with 9 bases matching TRBD2. The CDR3 runs to 17 residues. CDR1 is LNHDA and CDR2 is SQIVND in the germline V gene (reference sequence). Trimming removed 8 bases from V and 6 bases from J; junction bases left unmatched: 17. In nucleotides, the CDR3 is TGTGCCAGTTCCCCTAGCACGGTGGCGGGAGGGGGCAATGAGCAGTTCTTC. This codes for CASSPSTVAGGGNEQFF.

This chain links TRBV28 with TRBJ2-5; no clear D. Germline CDR1 is MDHEN and CDR2 is SYDVKM. This CDR3 spans 13 amino acids. Trimming stripped 6 bases from V and 5 bases from J, with 13 bases between. The CDR3 loop is CASSPPAVETQYF. The CDR3 DNA reads as TGTGCCAGCAGCCCACCAGCAGTGGAGACCCAGTACTTC.

V is TRBV30 and J is TRBJ1-1; no definite D call. Trimming shortened V by 0 bases and J by 7 bases, and 12 bases separated the two germline ends. The CDR3 loop spans 13 amino acids. Germline assignment: CDR1 GTSNPN and CDR2 SVGIG (reference sequence). The CDR3: CAWSVRRDFEAFF. The CDR3 nucleotides are TGTGCCTGGAGTGTACGACGGGATTTTGAAGCTTTCTTT.

This clone was seen once. V usage is TRBV28 and J usage is TRBJ2-4; 14 bases are a match to TRBD2. The CDR3 totals 16 residues. The germline V gene has CDR1 MDHEN and CDR2 SYDVKM. V shed 2 bases and J 7 bases; nucleotides not matched to a gene: 4. The CDR3 nucleotides read TGTGCCAGCAGTTTACGACTAGCGGGAGGGGGGAACATTCAGTACTTC. Its protein product is CASSLRLAGGGNIQYF.

This clone was seen just once. The chain combines TRBV25-1 with TRBJ2-5; D uncertain. The end of the DNA aligns better with TRBJ2-7, so the J call may be wrong. The length of the CDR3 is 14 residues. Germline V gene data show CDR1 as MGHDK and CDR2 as SYGVNS. The CDR3 coding sequence is TGTGCCAGCAGTGTCCAGGCCCGCTCCTACGAGCAGTACTTC. Translated: CASSVQARSYEQYF.

The chain employs TRBV18 and TRBJ2-5; TRBD1 aligns across 9 bases. This CDR3 has 14 residues. Germline V lookup: CDR1 KGHSH, CDR2 LQKENI. V gave up 5 bases and J gave up 3 bases; unmatched junction bases: 4. CDR3 sequence (DNA): TGTGCCAGCTCAACGAGGACAGGGGAAGAGACCCAGTACTTC. Its translation is CASSTRTGEETQYF.

The rearrangement links TRBV5-4 to TRBJ2-1; TRBD1 agrees at 7 bases. V trimming: 4 bases; J trimming: 7 bases; junction bases outside the gene matches: 8. Germline CDR1 SGHNT, CDR2 YYREEE (reference sequence). CDR3 length: 14 residues. The CDR3 nucleotides read TGTGCCAGCAGCATTTCCGGGACAGATAATGAGCAGTTCTTC. It is translated as CASSISGTDNEQFF.

The chain carries TRBV2 and TRBJ2-7; TRBD2 is a possible D gene (5 bases). The CDR3 is 16 amino acids. V lost 7 bases to trimming and J lost 2 bases, with 21 bases between them. Germline assignment: CDR1 SNHLY and CDR2 FYNNEI. The CDR3 here is CASTAVSGSPPYEQYF. CDR3 in DNA: TGTGCCAGCACTGCCGTTTCGGGGTCCCCCCCCTACGAGCAGTACTTC.

This clone has just a few counts. The chain recombines TRBV5-4 with TRBJ2-1; TRBD2 matches 14 bases. CDR3 length equals 16 residues. CDR1 SGHNT and CDR2 YYREEE come from the germline V gene (reference sequence). Losses at the gene ends were 4 bases for V and 10 bases for J; bases not matched to a gene: 10. CDR3 in DNA: TGTGCCAGCAGCGTGGGGACTAGCGGGAGTGTTAGAGAGCAGTTCTTC. Amino acid sequence: CASSVGTSGSVREQFF.

This chain joins TRBV11-2 and TRBJ1-5, with 7 positions matching TRBD1. CDR3 length equals 15 residues. V was clipped by 2 bases and J by 5 bases; unmatched bases: 6. Germline V gene sequence: CDR1 SGHAT, CDR2 FQNNGV. CDR3 bases: TGTGCCAGCAGCTTATTAGGGGGCGGTGATCAGCCCCAGCATTTT. Translating gives CASSLLGGGDQPQHF.

The chain carries TRBV18 and TRBJ1-1; D is unresolved. Trimming cost V 1 base and J 5 bases, with 11 bases left between them. Germline V CDR1 and CDR2: KGHSH, LQKENI. This CDR3 spans 14 amino acids. This CDR3 is CASSPQGDGTEAFF. In DNA, the CDR3 is TGTGCCAGCTCACCACAGGGAGATGGTACTGAAGCTTTCTTT.

The CDR3 nucleotides read TGTGCCAGTAGTAAGGGGACAGGCACTGAAGCTTTCTTT. It codes for CASSKGTGTEAFF. The chain is built from TRBV19 and TRBJ1-1; 8 nucleotides agree with TRBD1. CDR1 and CDR2 from the germline V gene are LNHDA and SQIVND (reference sequence). The CDR3 sequence is 13 residues long. V dropped 4 bases and J dropped 4; count of bases not matched to a gene: 2.

This chain connects TRBV5-1 to TRBJ2-1, with D perhaps matching TRBD1 or TRBD2 (5 bases each). Looked up from germline, CDR1 is SGHRS and CDR2 is YFSETQ. V was shortened by 3 bases and J by 1 base, with 14 bases between the two germline ends. The CDR3 runs to 16 residues. CDR3 bases: TGCGCCAGCAGCTCGGGACCCCAGAAATCCTACAATGAGCAGTTCTTC. Protein product: CASSSGPQKSYNEQFF.

This clone has a single count. V usage is TRBV7-7 and J usage is TRBJ2-2; D not resolved. Germline lookup yields CDR1 SSHAT and CDR2 FNYEAQ (reference sequence). V was clipped by 4 bases and J by 8 bases, with 14 bases between them. The CDR3 runs 14 residues. The CDR3 reads CASSSRMLGGELFF. The CDR3 DNA sequence: TGTGCCAGCAGCTCCCGCATGCTAGGGGGGGAGCTGTTTTTT.

The gene calls are TRBV10-2 and TRBJ2-7, with D perhaps matching TRBD1 (6 bases). In germline, CDR1 is WSHSY, CDR2 SAAADI. Trimming took 7 bases from V and 3 from J, leaving 13 bases between them. This CDR3 is built from 13 residues. The CDR3 region is CASNPQGLYEQYF. CDR3 coding DNA: TGCGCCAGCAACCCACAGGGCCTCTACGAGCAGTACTTC.

This sequence joins TRBV29-1 and TRBJ1-4, with D unclear. V was clipped by 4 bases and J by 0 bases, with 15 bases between them. CDR1 and CDR2 from the germline V gene are SQVTM and ANQGSEA. This CDR3 spans 16 amino acids. CDR3 sequence reads: CSVADSFFSTNEKLFF. For the CDR3, the DNA is TGCAGCGTTGCGGATAGCTTTTTTTCAACTAATGAAAAACTGTTTTTT.

The chain links TRBV30 to TRBJ1-2; D is uncertain. Trimming left V 2 bases short and J 2 bases short, with 3 bases between. The CDR3 runs to 11 residues. Germline assignment: CDR1 GTSNPN and CDR2 SVGIG (reference sequence). Here the CDR3 reads CAWSNNYGYTF. The CDR3, as DNA: TGTGCCTGGAGTAACAACTATGGCTACACCTTC.

The rearrangement joins TRBV28 to TRBJ1-4; the D gene is possibly TRBD1 (5 bases). V was trimmed by 5 bases and J by 1 base, leaving 11 bases between them. From germline, CDR1 is MDHEN and CDR2 SYDVKM. CDR3 length: 15 amino acids. The DNA for the CDR3 is TGTGCCAGCAGTCCAGGGACCGAAACTAATGAAAAACTGTTTTTT. It translates to CASSPGTETNEKLFF.

V gene TRBV10-3 combines with J gene TRBJ1-1, with 7 bases identical to TRBD1. The CDR3 has 14 amino acids. CDR1 ENHRY and CDR2 SYGVKD come from the germline V gene. V was pared by 6 bases and J by 0 bases, with 4 bases of the junction left unmatched. CDR3 nucleotide sequence: TGTGCCATCAGGGGACAGAGCATGAACACTGAAGCTTTCTTT. This codes for CAIRGQSMNTEAFF.

A word on this clone: Only one base separates this from a far larger clonotype, so it likely reflects a read error. This sequence joins TRBV5-6 and TRBJ2-5; D might be TRBD1 (6 bases). CDR1 SGHDT and CDR2 YYEEEE come from the germline V gene. The CDR3 is 13 residues long. Written as DNA, the CDR3 is TGTGCCAGCAGCTTGCTGGACAGAGAGACCCGGTACTTC. Translation gives CASSLLDRETRYF. Supplemented by reference TRBV5-6 and TRBJ2-5, the full variable domain reads DAGVTQSPTHLIKTRGQQVTLRCSPKSGHDTVSWYQQALGQGPQFIFQYYEEEERQRGNFPDRFSGHQFPNYSSELNVNALLLGDSALYLCASSLLDRETRYFGPGTRLLVL.

V and J are TRBV4-1 and TRBJ2-7; 9 bases are shared with TRBD2. Germline values: CDR1 MGHRA, CDR2 YSYEKL. There are 19 residues in the CDR3. J gave up 3 bases and V 0 bases, and 15 bases lay outside the gene matches. CDR3 sequence reads: CASSQERLAGTTSLYEQYF. The CDR3 DNA follows: TGCGCCAGCAGCCAAGAACGGCTAGCGGGGACTACCTCACTCTACGAGCAGTACTTC.

The chain couples TRBV6-5 to TRBJ2-2; D call uncertain. Trimming removed 0 bases at V and 0 bases at J, with 5 bases between. CDR3 length equals 15 residues. Germline V gene sequence: CDR1 MNHEY, CDR2 SVGAGI. CDR3 residues: CASSYSPANTGELFF. In DNA, the CDR3 is TGTGCCAGCAGTTACTCCCCTGCGAACACCGGGGAGCTGTTTTTT.

The chain uses TRBV27 and TRBJ1-4, with D hard to call. Germline V lookup: CDR1 MNHEY, CDR2 SMNVEV (reference sequence). The ends were cut back, 5 bases at V and 7 bases at J, with 17 bases in the middle. The CDR3 spans 15 residues. This CDR3 reads CASSRRTGEFEKLFF. The CDR3 DNA reads as TGTGCCAGCAGTCGACGGACTGGAGAGTTTGAAAAACTGTTTTTT.

The chain links TRBV5-1 to TRBJ1-1; weak D call: TRBD1 (5 bases). This CDR3 is built from 13 residues. V was trimmed by 3 bases and J by 1 base, leaving 7 bases between them. Germline V lookup: CDR1 SGHRS, CDR2 YFSETQ. The CDR3 reads CASSYDRNTEAFF. The CDR3 DNA reads as TGCGCCAGCAGCTACGACAGGAACACTGAAGCTTTCTTT.

This chain connects TRBV29-1 to TRBJ2-7; D assignment may be TRBD1 or TRBD2 (5 bases each). Germline-derived CDR1 and CDR2 are SQVTM and ANQGSEA. The CDR3 covers 12 residues. Trimming shortened V by 5 bases and J by 5 bases, and 13 bases separated the two germline ends. The CDR3 nucleotides read TGCAGCGTTTACGGGGCCGGGAACGAGCAGTACTTC. Protein product: CSVYGAGNEQYF.